This TCR beta chain is drawn from a study of OX40 agonist ivuxolimab in advanced cancers. Study summary: Earlier treatment with anti-PD-1, anti-PD-L1 or anti-CTLA-4 was permitted, and under 50% had received some.

This CDR3 has 14 amino acids. Deletions cut 6 bases from V and 0 bases from J, with 12 bases between. From germline, CDR1 is MNHEY and CDR2 SMNVEV (reference sequence). Assay: immunoSEQ multiplex PCR; the TCRdb copy retains only in-frame clones and omits some. The top ten hold roughly 12% of the sample, which has 45,000 to 50,000 clones, around 92% seen once. This chain uses TRBV27 with TRBJ2-7; D might be TRBD2 (6 bases). Specimen: CD4+ or CD8+ T cells sorted from blood, collected in a trial of the OX40 agonist ivuxolimab. The sequence was obtained from an adult with an advanced solid tumor such as melanoma, head and neck, liver or kidney cancer. The CDR3 DNA reads as TGTGCCAGCAGAGAAGCGGGCCGCTCCTACGAGCAGTACTTC. Residues: CASREAGRSYEQYF.